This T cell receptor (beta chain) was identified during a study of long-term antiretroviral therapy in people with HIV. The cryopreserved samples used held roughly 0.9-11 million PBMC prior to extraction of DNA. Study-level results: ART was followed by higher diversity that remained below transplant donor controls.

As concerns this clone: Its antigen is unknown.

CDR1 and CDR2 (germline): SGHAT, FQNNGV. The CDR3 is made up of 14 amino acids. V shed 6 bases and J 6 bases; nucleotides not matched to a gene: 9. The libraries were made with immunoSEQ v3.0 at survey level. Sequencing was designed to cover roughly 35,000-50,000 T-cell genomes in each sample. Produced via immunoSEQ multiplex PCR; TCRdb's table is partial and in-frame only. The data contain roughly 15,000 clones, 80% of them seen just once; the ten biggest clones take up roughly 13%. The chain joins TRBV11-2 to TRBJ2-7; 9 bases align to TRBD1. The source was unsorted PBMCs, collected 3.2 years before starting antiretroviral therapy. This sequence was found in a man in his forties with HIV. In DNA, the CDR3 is TGTGCCAGCAGTTCCGGGACAGGGTACCTCGAGCAGTACTTC. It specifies CASSSGTGYLEQYF.